This TCR beta chain was sequenced during a study of T cell changes during pregnancy in multiple sclerosis. Using immunoSEQ multiplex PCR, the repertoire was profiled, and TCRdb retains in-frame clones only, with some absent. The sample comprises some 100,000 clones, 90% to 95% of which are singletons, and approximately 1.2% rests with the top ten. With V trimmed by 0 bases and J by 12 bases, 12 bases remained unmatched. The germline V gene has CDR1 SGHRS and CDR2 YFSETQ. The CDR3 runs to 15 residues. Specimen: peripheral blood, collected in the second trimester of pregnancy. The sequence was obtained from a female donor with multiple sclerosis, enrolled in a pregnancy study. V gene TRBV5-1 combines with J gene TRBJ2-1, with 7 bases matching TRBD1. CDR3 loop: CASSLAQGDLKAQFF. The CDR3 DNA reads as TGCGCCAGCAGCTTGGCGCAGGGGGACCTCAAGGCGCAGTTCTTC.